What follows are 18 T cell receptor beta chains derived from one specimen sequenced in a study of T cell responses to AZD1222 COVID-19 vaccine. Generated by immunoSEQ multiplex PCR, the TCRdb table keeps only in-frame clones and is missing some. Among under 200,000 clones listed, 85% to 90% were seen once. The source was peripheral blood, collected on day 0 of AZD1222 vaccination. These receptors came from an adult in good health.

The chain combines TRBV21-1 with TRBJ2-7; the D call in the table, TRBD1, was not verified against the DNA. TRBV21-1 is termed a pseudogene. CDR3 length equals 14 residues. The CDR3 region has the DNA TGTGCCAGCAGCAAAGACAGGGGGCACGTGGAGCAGTACTTC. Amino acids: CASSKDRGHVEQYF.

This chain uses TRBV6-5 with TRBJ1-4; a possible D gene is TRBD1 (5 bases). Per the germline V gene, CDR1 is MNHEY and CDR2 is SVGAGI. The CDR3 covers 15 residues. Trimming cost V 0 bases and J 8 bases, with 13 bases left between them. CDR3 coding DNA: TGTGCCAGCAGTTACTCCGGGGGGAATTACGAAAAACTGTTTTTT. Its protein is CASSYSGGNYEKLFF.

This clone was observed a few times. The gene calls are TRBV5-6 and TRBJ1-5; the match to TRBD1 covers 9 bases. The V and J ends lost 3 bases and 5 bases, in that order; junction bases with no gene match: 15. CDR1 and CDR2 from the germline V gene are SGHDT and YYEEEE. This CDR3 has 18 amino acids. In DNA form, the CDR3 reads TGTGCCAGCAGCTCAACCGGGACAGGGATTCGGTTCGATCAGCCCCAGCATTTT. Translation: CASSSTGTGIRFDQPQHF.

The genes are TRBV7-3 and TRBJ2-5; 8 bases are a match to TRBD1. The length of the CDR3 is 17 residues. Looked up from germline, CDR1 is SGHTA and CDR2 is FQGTGA. V was clipped by 5 bases and J by 1 base; unmatched bases: 12. CDR3 loop: CASSLGQGGVGQETQYF. The CDR3 region has the DNA TGTGCCAGCAGCCTAGGACAGGGTGGGGTCGGCCAAGAGACCCAGTACTTC. Full variable domain (remainder filled in from reference TRBV7-3 and TRBJ2-5): GAGVSQTPSNKVTEKGKYVELRCDPISGHTALYWYRQSLGQGPEFLIYFQGTGAADDSGLPNDRFFAVRPEGSVSTLKIQRTERGDSAVYLCASSLGQGGVGQETQYFGPGTRLLVL.

The chain joins TRBV9 to TRBJ2-7; possibly TRBD1 or TRBD2 for D (5 bases each). The CDR3 length is 13 residues. Germline values: CDR1 SGDLS, CDR2 YYNGEE. V was clipped by 1 base and J by 8 bases, with 13 bases between them. The chain's CDR3 is CASSVRAMGQQYF. CDR3 coding DNA: TGTGCCAGCAGCGTAAGGGCGATGGGACAGCAGTACTTC.

This rearrangement joins TRBV28 to TRBJ1-6; no clear D. Germline loops: CDR1 MDHEN, CDR2 SYDVKM. There are 11 residues in the CDR3. V dropped 6 bases and J dropped 5 bases, with 2 bases sitting between them. The CDR3 loop is CASRHNSPLHF. CDR3 in DNA: TGTGCCAGCAGGCATAATTCACCCCTCCACTTT. The full variable domain, completed using reference TRBV28 and TRBJ1-6, is DVKVTQSSRYLVKRTGEKVFLECVQDMDHENMFWYRQDPGLGLRLIYFSYDVKMKEKGDIPEGYSVSREKKERFSLILESASTNQTSMYLCASRHNSPLHFGNGTRLTVT.

The chain combines TRBV2 with TRBJ1-5; D possibly corresponds to TRBD1 (6 bases). The germline V gene encodes CDR1 SNHLY and CDR2 FYNNEI. The CDR3 contains 14 residues. V dropped 1 base and J dropped 3 bases, with 7 bases sitting between them. The CDR3 DNA follows: TGTGCCAGCAGTGAAGGGACAGCCAATCAGCCCCAGCATTTT. This translates into CASSEGTANQPQHF.

The chain uses TRBV2 and TRBJ2-5, with D hard to call. The germline V and J ends were trimmed by 7 bases and 2 bases, with 11 bases remaining between them. The CDR3 is 13 residues long. CDR1 and CDR2 (germline): SNHLY, FYNNEI. Here the CDR3 reads CASIRQTQETQYF. The CDR3 DNA sequence: TGTGCCAGCATCCGGCAGACACAAGAGACCCAGTACTTC. Looking up the rest from reference TRBV2 and TRBJ2-5 gives the full variable domain: EPEVTQTPSHQVTQMGQEVILRCVPISNHLYFYWYRQILGQKVEFLVSFYNNEISEKSEIFDDQFSVERPDGSNFTLKIRSTKLEDSAMYFCASIRQTQETQYFGPGTRLLVL.

The rearrangement links TRBV18 to TRBJ2-3; the match to TRBD1 covers 10 bases. V was pared by 6 bases and J by 3 bases, with 9 bases of the junction left unmatched. The germline CDR1 and CDR2 sequences are KGHSH and LQKENI. This CDR3 comprises 16 residues. The CDR3 protein is CASSLVTGGGTDTQYF. DNA for the CDR3: TGTGCCAGCTCCCTAGTGACAGGGGGCGGTACAGATACGCAGTATTTT.

This clone occurred a few times. This chain joins TRBV3-1 (or the pseudogene TRBV3-2) and TRBJ2-7; no clear D. Deletions cut 1 base from V and 6 bases from J, with 7 bases between. This CDR3 spans 12 amino acids. Germline V gene data show CDR1 as LGHDT and CDR2 as YNNKEL (reference sequence). CDR3 amino acids: CASSQGRCEQYF. The CDR3 DNA reads TGTGCCAGCAGCCAAGGAAGATGCGAGCAGTACTTC.

The chain employs TRBV3-1 (or the pseudogene TRBV3-2) and TRBJ1-3; 7 nucleotides match TRBD1. V was clipped by 4 bases and J by 2 bases; unmatched bases: 2. This CDR3 contains 14 residues. Germline V gives CDR1 LGHDT, CDR2 YNNKEL (reference sequence). In nucleotides, the CDR3 is TGTGCCAGCAGCCCGACAGGGCCTGGAAACACCATATATTTT. It codes for CASSPTGPGNTIYF.

This clone was found a few times. This sample also contains other DNA sequences that code for the same CDR3. CDR3 DNA: TGTGCCAGCAGCTTAGTGTGGGATCAGCCCCAGCATTTT. Translation: CASSLVWDQPQHF. The V gene is TRBV7-2, the J gene TRBJ1-5; D is ambiguous. V lost 1 base and J lost 5, with 6 bases in between. Germline CDR1 reads SGHTA; CDR2 reads FQGNSA. There are 13 residues in the CDR3.

The chain is built from TRBV5-1 and TRBJ2-1; 9 nucleotides agree with TRBD1. Germline V gene lookup returns CDR1 SGHRS and CDR2 YFSETQ. The trim removed 0 bases at V and 1 base at J, leaving 5 bases unmatched. CDR3 size: 17 residues. DNA of the CDR3: TGCGCCAGCAGCTTGGTGGCGGGACAGGGTTCCTACAATGAGCAGTTCTTC. This encodes CASSLVAGQGSYNEQFF.

Only a few counts were recorded for this clone. The J gene is TRBJ2-1, the V gene TRBV15; D possibly matches TRBD1 or TRBD2 (5 bases each). V lost 5 bases and J 3 bases, leaving 11 bases between the germline ends. CDR1 is LNHNV, CDR2 YYDKDF, per germline (reference sequence). The CDR3 spans 14 residues. CDR3: CATSPGTDYNEQFF. The CDR3 coding sequence is TGTGCCACCAGCCCCGGGACGGACTACAATGAGCAGTTCTTC.

The V call is TRBV25-1, the J call TRBJ1-2, with TRBD1 as a possible D gene (5 bases). Trimming cost V 2 bases and J 8 bases, with 12 bases left between them. The V gene's germline CDR1 is MGHDK and CDR2 SYGVNS. The CDR3 runs to 13 residues. CDR3: CASSEVGTQGYTF. As DNA, the CDR3 is TGTGCCAGCAGTGAAGTTGGGACGCAAGGCTACACCTTC.

This chain joins TRBV7-3 and TRBJ2-3; TRBD2 matches 8 bases. CDR3 length: 15 amino acids. Germline V gene lookup returns CDR1 SGHTA and CDR2 FQGTGA. The V and J ends lost 2 bases and 2 bases, in that order; junction bases with no gene match: 3. In DNA, the CDR3 is TGTGCCAGCAGCTTAGGGCGGGGGGTCACAGATACGCAGTATTTT. It encodes CASSLGRGVTDTQYF.

The J gene is TRBJ2-2, the V gene TRBV10-2; perhaps D is TRBD1 or TRBD2 (6 bases each). V was pared by 5 bases and J by 7 bases, with 17 bases between. Per germline, CDR1 WSHSY and CDR2 SAAADI. There are 15 residues in the CDR3. The CDR3 DNA reads as TGCGCCAGCAGTATTGGGGGGCTGTCGAACGGGGAGCTGTTTTTT. Translating gives CASSIGGLSNGELFF.

The V and J genes are TRBV6-2 or TRBV6-3 and TRBJ1-1; a possible D gene is TRBD1 (6 bases). The CDR3 covers 13 residues. Per the germline V gene, CDR1 is MNHEY and CDR2 is SVGEGT. Trimming took off 2 bases at V and 8 bases at J, with 12 bases between the two ends. The CDR3 sequence: CASSYAVGGEAFF. For the CDR3, the DNA is TGTGCCAGCAGTTACGCCGTGGGGGGCGAAGCTTTCTTT.